The next 15 T cell receptor beta chains were all read from a single sample in a study of blood T cell repertoires in COVID-19. Using immunoSEQ multiplex PCR, the repertoire was profiled, and TCRdb retains in-frame clones only, with some absent. This table has approximately 500,000 clones, 85% to 90% appearing once. The sample consisted of peripheral blood. Every receptor here comes from a man between 18 and 29 years old with COVID-19, enrolled during active disease.

The V gene is TRBV18, the J gene TRBJ2-4; no definite D call. From germline, CDR1 is KGHSH and CDR2 LQKENI. V was clipped by 5 bases and J by 9 bases, with 14 bases between them. The CDR3 has 13 residues. CDR3 region: CASSAEQGPIQYF. The CDR3, as DNA: TGTGCCAGCTCAGCGGAACAAGGCCCCATTCAGTACTTC.

This chain uses TRBV11-3 with TRBJ2-3, with 8 bases lining up with TRBD2. CDR1 is SGHNT, CDR2 YENEEA, per germline. The CDR3 sequence is 14 residues long. With 6 bases clipped from V and 6 bases from J, the junction kept 8 bases outside the gene matches. CDR3: CASSKREGNDTQYF. The CDR3 coding sequence is TGTGCCAGCAGTAAACGGGAGGGCAATGATACGCAGTATTTT.

The CDR3 bases are TGTGCCAGCAGTGGGGGGGTAAGCTCCTACAATGAGCAGTTCTTC. This sequence encodes CASSGGVSSYNEQFF. This chain links TRBV6-6 with TRBJ2-1; 7 positions match TRBD2. V trimming: 5 bases; J trimming: 0 bases; junction bases outside the gene matches: 4. CDR3 length equals 15 residues. Germline CDR1 is MNHNY and CDR2 is SVGAGI (reference sequence).

The chain carries TRBV5-1 and TRBJ2-7, with a tentative D call TRBD1 (8 bases). Per germline, CDR1 SGHRS and CDR2 YFSETQ. The CDR3 is 19 amino acids. The V end lost 0 bases, the J end lost 2 bases, and 24 bases lay between the germline ends. CDR3 nucleotides: TGCGCCAGCAGCTTGGGCACAGGGGGGAGGGTCTACTTACCCTACGAGCAGTACTTC. Protein: CASSLGTGGRVYLPYEQYF.

The J gene is TRBJ2-5, the V gene TRBV2, with TRBD1 as a possible D gene (5 bases). The CDR3 extends over 14 amino acids. Trimming took 1 base from V and 5 from J, leaving 11 bases between them. The germline V gene encodes CDR1 SNHLY and CDR2 FYNNEI. CDR3 amino acids: CASSEVSKGETQYF. Here the CDR3 DNA reads TGTGCCAGCAGTGAAGTGTCCAAGGGGGAGACCCAGTACTTC.

This chain joins TRBV7-2 and TRBJ2-1, with D unclear. Trimming removed 3 bases from V and 7 bases from J, with 4 bases in between. CDR1 is SGHTA, CDR2 FQGNSA, per germline. CDR3 length: 11 residues. Here the CDR3 reads CASSFFNEQFF. The CDR3 DNA reads as TGTGCCAGCAGCTTCTTTAATGAGCAGTTCTTC.

This clone was seen once. The chain combines TRBV11-1 with TRBJ2-7, with D perhaps TRBD1 (6 bases). The CDR3 totals 14 residues. Trimming shortened V by 0 bases and J by 0 bases, and 6 bases separated the two germline ends. Germline CDR1 SGHAT, CDR2 FQDESV (reference sequence). In DNA, the CDR3 is TGTGCCAGCAGCTTAGCGGGACACTCCTACGAGCAGTACTTC. The encoded protein is CASSLAGHSYEQYF.

The rearrangement joins TRBV5-1 to TRBJ2-2; D may be TRBD1 (6 bases). Germline loops: CDR1 SGHRS, CDR2 YFSETQ. The CDR3 is 14 residues long. V shed 2 bases and J shed 6 bases, with 11 bases lying between them. The CDR3 coding sequence is TGCGCCAGCAGCTTAGGGGGAAGCCCCGGGGAGCTGTTTTTT. It translates to CASSLGGSPGELFF.

The count of this clone is one. This rearrangement joins TRBV7-6 to TRBJ2-1, with 8 bases fitting TRBD2. J gave up 2 bases and V 2 bases, and 5 bases lay outside the gene matches. CDR1 is SGHVS, CDR2 FNYEAQ, per germline. The CDR3 sequence is 16 residues long. CDR3 in DNA: TGTGCCAGCAGCTTACAGGCGGGGGGAGCCTACAATGAGCAGTTCTTC. Translating it yields CASSLQAGGAYNEQFF.

The V and J genes are TRBV7-2 and TRBJ2-5; 15 nucleotides align to TRBD2. The junction had 2 bases not matched to a gene; V was cut back by 4 bases and J by 5 bases. Per the germline V gene, CDR1 is SGHTA and CDR2 is FQGNSA. The CDR3 contains 15 residues. The CDR3 DNA follows: TGTGCCAGCAGCTGGACTAGCGGGGGGGCGGAGACCCAGTACTTC. It yields the protein CASSWTSGGAETQYF.

The chain has TRBV7-9 and TRBJ2-3, with 7 nucleotides matching TRBD1. This CDR3 spans 16 amino acids. CDR1 and CDR2 from the germline V gene are SEHNR and FQNEAQ (reference sequence). The V segment lost 3 bases and the J segment 2 bases; nucleotides outside the gene matches: 8. The chain's CDR3 is CASSFPGGTDTDTQYF. CDR3 in DNA: TGTGCCAGCAGCTTCCCAGGGGGTACGGACACAGATACGCAGTATTTT.

The V gene is TRBV5-1, the J gene TRBJ2-5; 10 positions agree with TRBD2. J lost 0 bases, V lost 3 bases, and 8 bases had no gene match. The CDR3 covers 17 residues. The germline V gene encodes CDR1 SGHRS and CDR2 YFSETQ. The CDR3 is CASSSASGGVYQETQYF. The CDR3 DNA reads TGCGCCAGCAGCTCTGCTAGCGGGGGCGTGTACCAAGAGACCCAGTACTTC.

The chain has TRBV10-1 and TRBJ2-3, with TRBD2 matching 10 bases. J lost 14 bases, V lost 8 bases, and 10 bases had no gene match. Germline lookup yields CDR1 WNHNN and CDR2 SYGVQD (reference sequence). This CDR3 region has 12 residues. The CDR3 sequence: CASSRPGLATYF. Written as DNA, the CDR3 is TGCGCCAGCTCGAGACCGGGACTAGCGACGTATTTT.

The J gene is TRBJ2-2, the V gene TRBV7-6, with TRBD2 identical over 13 bases. The CDR3 loop spans 17 amino acids. Germline V gives CDR1 SGHVS, CDR2 FNYEAQ. V was clipped by 6 bases and J by 5 bases; unmatched bases: 9. CDR3 sequence (DNA): TGTGCCAGCAGACCCGGACTAGCGGGAGAAAATACCGGGGAGCTGTTTTTT. Translating it yields CASRPGLAGENTGELFF.

This chain connects TRBV5-1 to TRBJ2-3; 8 nucleotides line up with TRBD1. The junction had 9 bases not matched to a gene; V was cut back by 4 bases and J by 2 bases. The CDR3 consists of 16 residues. Germline assignment: CDR1 SGHRS and CDR2 YFSETQ. CDR3 DNA sequence: TGCGCCAGCAGCCCACCCCGGGACAGGCTCACAGATACGCAGTATTTT. Translation: CASSPPRDRLTDTQYF.